These T cell receptor beta chains were read from a single sample in a study of blood T cell repertoires in COVID-19. TCRdb keeps only in-frame clones here, not all; method: immunoSEQ multiplex PCR. The sample has 97,000 or so clones, over 75% seen once. The specimen sequenced was peripheral blood. These receptors were taken from a man aged 60-69 years with acute or convalescent COVID-19. The CDR3 runs from the conserved cysteine through the conserved F or W. D genes are given only for firm matches.

>TRBV2|TRBJ1-2|-
TGTGCCAGCAGGTTATCAGGGGAAGGGGGCTTC
CASRLSGEGGF
>TRBV15|TRBJ2-2|-
TGTGCCACCAGCAGAGGAATGACAGCAGAAGAGAGGGAGCTGTTTTTT
CATSRGMTAEERELFF
>TRBV2|TRBJ1-4|-
TGTGCCAGCAGTCTAGGCGGTGCGAATGAAAAACTGTTTTTT
CASSLGGANEKLFF
>TRBV4-1|TRBJ1-5|TRBD1
TGCGCCAGCAGCCAAACCCTGGGACAGGGGGCACATTGGAATCAGCCCCAGCATTTT
CASSQTLGQGAHWNQPQHF
>TRBV21-1|TRBJ1-5|-
TGTGCCAGCAGCAAATCGGGAGGGGATGAACGTCAGCCCCAGCATTTT
CASSKSGGDERQPQHF
>TRBV2|TRBJ1-3|-
TGTGCCAGCAGAGCAAGACAGGTGGGAGACACCATATATTTT
CASRARQVGDTIYF
>TRBV6-5|TRBJ1-2|-
TGTGCCAGCAGTCCCCCCTCTCTCAGCGCCTATGGCTACACCTTC
CASSPPSLSAYGYTF
>TRBV11-2|TRBJ2-1|-
TGTGCCAGCAGCTTAGCAATGGCTCCCTACAATGAGCAGTTCTTC
CASSLAMAPYNEQFF
>TRBV7-9|TRBJ2-1|TRBD2
TGTGCCAGCAGCTCACGGGACTCGGGGGGCAATGAGCAGTTCTTC
CASSSRDSGGNEQFF
>TRBV7-2|TRBJ2-7|TRBD2
TGTGCCAGCAGCTCACCCCGGGGAGGGAACTACGAGCAGTACTTC
CASSSPRGGNYEQYF
>TRBV12-3/TRBV12-4|TRBJ1-2|TRBD1
TGTGCCAGCAGTTTTCAGGGGGCTAGGGGCTACACCTTC
CASSFQGARGYTF
>TRBV27|TRBJ1-2|TRBD1
TGTGCCAGCAGAGGAGGGACAGGATTCTATGGCTACACCTTC
CASRGGTGFYGYTF